What follows is one T cell receptor beta chain and its context. The data derive from a study of blood T cell repertoires in COVID-19. Overall study: Donors in the United States, Italy and Spain gave samples during acute or convalescent COVID-19.

Per the study methods: Amplification of reference gene primers was used by the study to estimate nucleated cell counts. Sequencing was performed with immunoSEQ multiplex PCR; in TCRdb, only in-frame clones are kept and a portion is missing. That table gives V, J and clone size, and the DNA gave D and trimming. This table has 15,000 to 20,000 clones, approximately 80% appearing once. CDR1 and CDR2 (germline): KGHSH, LQKENI. The CDR3 has 17 residues. V trimming: 1 base; J trimming: 5 bases; junction bases outside the gene matches: 8. The chain carries TRBV18 and TRBJ2-5, with 12 positions matching TRBD2. This TCR was sampled from a woman in her 70s with active COVID-19. The sequenced material came from peripheral blood. The CDR3 DNA reads as TGTGCCAGCTCACCACAGGCTAGCGGGAGGGCCGTGGAGACCCAGTACTTC. Translated: CASSPQASGRAVETQYF.